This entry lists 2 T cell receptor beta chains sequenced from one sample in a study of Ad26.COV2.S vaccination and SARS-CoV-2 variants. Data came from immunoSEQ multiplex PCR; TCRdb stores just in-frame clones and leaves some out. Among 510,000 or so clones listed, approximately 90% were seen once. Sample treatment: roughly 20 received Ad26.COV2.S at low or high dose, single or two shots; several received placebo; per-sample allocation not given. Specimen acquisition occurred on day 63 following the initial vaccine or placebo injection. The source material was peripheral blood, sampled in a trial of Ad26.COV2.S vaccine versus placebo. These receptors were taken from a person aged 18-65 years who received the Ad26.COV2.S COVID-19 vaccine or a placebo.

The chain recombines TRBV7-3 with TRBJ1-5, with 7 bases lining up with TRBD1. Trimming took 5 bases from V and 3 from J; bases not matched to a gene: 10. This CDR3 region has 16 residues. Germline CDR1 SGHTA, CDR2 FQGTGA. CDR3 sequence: CASSRVPDRFNQPQHF. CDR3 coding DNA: TGTGCCAGCAGCCGAGTGCCGGACAGGTTCAATCAGCCCCAGCATTTT. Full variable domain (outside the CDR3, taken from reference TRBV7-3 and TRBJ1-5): GAGVSQTPSNKVTEKGKYVELRCDPISGHTALYWYRQSLGQGPEFLIYFQGTGAADDSGLPNDRFFAVRPEGSVSTLKIQRTERGDSAVYLCASSRVPDRFNQPQHFGDGTRLSIL.

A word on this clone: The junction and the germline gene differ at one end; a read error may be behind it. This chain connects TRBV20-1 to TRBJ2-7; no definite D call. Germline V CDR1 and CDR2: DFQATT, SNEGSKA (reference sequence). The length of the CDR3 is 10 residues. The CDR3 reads CSAGDYEQYF. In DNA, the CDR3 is TGCAGTGCTGGAGATTACGAGCAGTACTTC.